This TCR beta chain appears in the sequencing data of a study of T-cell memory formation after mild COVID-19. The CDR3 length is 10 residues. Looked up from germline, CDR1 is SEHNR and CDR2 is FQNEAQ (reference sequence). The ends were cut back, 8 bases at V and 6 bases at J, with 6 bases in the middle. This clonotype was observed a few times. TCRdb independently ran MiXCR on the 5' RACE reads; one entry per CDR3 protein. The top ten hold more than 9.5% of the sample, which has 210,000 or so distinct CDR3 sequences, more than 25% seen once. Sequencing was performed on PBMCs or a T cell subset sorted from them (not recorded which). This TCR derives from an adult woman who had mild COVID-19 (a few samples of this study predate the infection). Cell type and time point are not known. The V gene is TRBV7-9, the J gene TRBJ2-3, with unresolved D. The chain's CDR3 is CASVRDTQYF. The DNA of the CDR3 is TGTGCCAGCGTCCGTGATACGCAGTATTTT.